This T cell receptor (beta chain) was sequenced in a study of T cells in Graves' hyperthyroidism and ophthalmopathy. Diagnostic assessment was based on clinical symptoms, serum thyroxine and TRAb, thyroid ultrasound and orbital computed tomography. RNA transcripts were the template for amplifying TCR beta CDR3 regions. RT-PCR in the first round (using the HTBI primer set) targeted the TCR CDR3. TCRdb independently ran MiXCR on the multiplex PCR reads; one entry per CDR3 protein. The sample includes 350,000 to 450,000 distinct CDR3 sequences, around 14% of them seen just once. The CDR3 length is 16 residues. V was pared by 3 bases and J by 4 bases, with 5 bases of the junction left unmatched. The germline V gene has CDR1 SGHDT and CDR2 YYEEEE.

This receptor was obtained from a woman in her sixties or seventies with Graves' hyperthyroidism. V usage is TRBV5-6 and J usage is TRBJ2-3, with TRBD2 identical over 13 bases. The source material was blood. CDR3 residues: CASSSLGLAGADTQYF. Written as DNA, the CDR3 is TGTGCCAGCAGCTCCCTAGGACTAGCGGGAGCAGATACGCAGTATTTT.